The rows below give T cell receptor beta chains drawn from one sample of a study of blood T cell repertoires in COVID-19. Here immunoSEQ multiplex PCR was the method, and the copy in TCRdb shows in-frame clones only, minus some. The table includes approximately 250,000 clones, roughly 88% detected once. Source material: PBMCs or T cells enriched from blood (not recorded which). These receptors came from a woman aged 40 to 50 who had been exposed to COVID-19. Each CDR3 is given with its conserved first and last residue. Each record gives: V gene, clone size, D gene, J gene, CDR3 DNA, CDR3 protein. D genes are given only for firm matches. Rows give clone size only sometimes, using once, few, many, or a class for an expanded clone.

>TRBV23-1|-|TRBD1|TRBJ1-2
TGCGCCAGCAGTCGAGCGGACAGGGGCCTATTCTATGGCTACACCTTC
CASSRADRGLFYGYTF
>TRBV3-1/TRBV3-2|-|-|TRBJ1-1
TGTGCCAGCAGCCAAGACGGGGTAACTGAAGCTTTCTTT
CASSQDGVTEAFF
>TRBV10-3|-|-|TRBJ2-2
TGTGCCATCAGTGCGAGGGCTCCACGGGACACCGGGGAGCTGTTTTTT
CAISARAPRDTGELFF
>TRBV28|-|TRBD1|TRBJ1-2
TGTGCCAGCAGTAGAGGGGACAGGGAGATAGGCTACACCTTC
CASSRGDREIGYTF
>TRBV19|-|-|TRBJ1-1
TGTGCCAGTAGTGTCGCTTTGGGGGCGGTAGGGACTGAAGCTTTCTTT
CASSVALGAVGTEAFF
>TRBV7-6|-|-|TRBJ1-4
TGTGCCAGCAGCCAGGCAGGGCCCGGGGAAAAACTGTTTTTT
CASSQAGPGEKLFF
>TRBV28|-|TRBD1|TRBJ2-7
TGTGCCAGCACCTTAGCCGGGACAGGACTCTACGAGCAGTACTTC
CASTLAGTGLYEQYF
>TRBV3-1/TRBV3-2|-|TRBD1|TRBJ2-7
TGTGCCAGCAGCCAAGGACAGGGACACTACGAGCAGTACTTC
CASSQGQGHYEQYF
>TRBV7-2|-|-|TRBJ1-1
TGTGCCAGCAGCTTATCCAGGGCGAGGAACACTGAAGCTTTCTTT
CASSLSRARNTEAFF
>TRBV12-3/TRBV12-4|-|-|TRBJ1-3
TGTGCCAGCACCCTCGGAAACACCATATATTTT
CASTLGNTIYF
>TRBV13|-|TRBD1|TRBJ2-3
TGTGCCAGCAGCCTACAGGGGGCCGGCACAGATACGCAGTATTTT
CASSLQGAGTDTQYF
>TRBV2|-|TRBD1|TRBJ1-2
TGTGCCAACCGGGACAGCAATAACTATGGCTACACCTTC
CANRDSNNYGYTF
>TRBV6-2/TRBV6-3|-|TRBD1|TRBJ2-3
TGTGCCAGCAGTTACGGGGACAGGGAGGTCGATACGCAGTATTTT
CASSYGDREVDTQYF
>TRBV6-2/TRBV6-3|-|TRBD1|TRBJ2-2
TGTGCCAGCAGCGGGACAGCCACCGGGGAGCTGTTTTTT
CASSGTATGELFF
>TRBV15|-|TRBD1|TRBJ2-3
TGTGCCACGGGGACAGGGGCCACAGATACGCAGTATTTT
CATGTGATDTQYF
>TRBV3-1/TRBV3-2|-|TRBD2|TRBJ2-4
TGTGCCGCCGGGGGGGGGCCTACGGTGGTTCAGTACTTC
CAAGGGPTVVQYF
>TRBV10-3|few|-|TRBJ1-1
TGTGCCATCAGTGTCTCAGGGACTGAAGCTTTCTTT
CAISVSGTEAFF
>TRBV5-4|once|-|TRBJ1-5
TGTGCCAGCAGCATTGGGGTGGCAGGGTTTTATAGCAATCAGCCCCAGCATTTT
CASSIGVAGFYSNQPQHF
>TRBV27|-|TRBD2|TRBJ2-5
TGTGCCAGCAGTTTGGGGAGGGGTCGCGAGACCCAGTACTTC
CASSLGRGRETQYF
>TRBV30|-|-|TRBJ1-3
TGTGCCTGGAGTGTACGGGGGAATGGAAACACCATATATTTT
CAWSVRGNGNTIYF
>TRBV2|once|-|TRBJ1-2
TGTGCCAGCAGTGATTCCGCTTGGACAGCCTATGGCTACACCTTC
CASSDSAWTAYGYTF
>TRBV7-2|-|-|TRBJ2-5
TGTGCCAGCAGCTTAAGGCTTTCGGCGGGCCTCCAAGAGACCCAGTACTTC
CASSLRLSAGLQETQYF
>TRBV5-5|-|TRBD1|TRBJ2-5
TGTGCCAGCAGCTGGCAAACAGGGGGCAGGGAGACCCAGTACTTC
CASSWQTGGRETQYF
>TRBV30|-|-|TRBJ1-2
TGTGCCTGGAGTATTACTAACTATGGCTACACCTTC
CAWSITNYGYTF
>TRBV10-3|-|TRBD1|TRBJ1-5
TGTGCCATCAGGCCGGGACAGGGGGAGAATCAGCCCCAGCATTTT
CAIRPGQGENQPQHF
>TRBV6-6|-|TRBD1|TRBJ1-1
TGTGCCAGCAGTTACTCGACCGGACAGGGGTGGGCTTTCTTT
CASSYSTGQGWAFF
>TRBV7-2|-|-|TRBJ2-2
TGTGCCAGCAGCCCTCCGGGGACACGCACCACCGGGGAGCTGTTTTTT
CASSPPGTRTTGELFF
>TRBV5-6|-|TRBD2|TRBJ2-1
TGTGCCAGCAGCTTCAAACCACTAGCGGGGTACAATGAGCAGTTCTTC
CASSFKPLAGYNEQFF